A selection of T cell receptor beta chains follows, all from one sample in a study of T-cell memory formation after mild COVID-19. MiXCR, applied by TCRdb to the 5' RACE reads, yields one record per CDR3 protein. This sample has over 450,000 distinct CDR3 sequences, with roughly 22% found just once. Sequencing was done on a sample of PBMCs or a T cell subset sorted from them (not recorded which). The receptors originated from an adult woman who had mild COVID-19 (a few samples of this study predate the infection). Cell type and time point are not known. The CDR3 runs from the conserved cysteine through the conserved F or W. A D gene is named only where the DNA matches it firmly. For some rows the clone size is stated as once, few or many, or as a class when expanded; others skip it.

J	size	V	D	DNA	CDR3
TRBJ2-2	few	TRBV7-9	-	TGTGCCAGCAGCCGCCCGACAGCGAACACCGGGGAGCTGTTTTTT	CASSRPTANTGELFF
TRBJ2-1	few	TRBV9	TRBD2	TGTGCCAGCAGCGTCTCAGGGACTAGCGGGACTCTCCACAATGAGCAGTTCTTC	CASSVSGTSGTLHNEQFF
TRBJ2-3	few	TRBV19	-	TGTGCCAGTAGTAGGTGGACAAGCACAGATACGCAGTATTTT	CASSRWTSTDTQYF
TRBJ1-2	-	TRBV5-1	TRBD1	TGCGCCAGCAGTTTCGTCGCCGGGACAGGGGACTCTGGCTACACCTTC	CASSFVAGTGDSGYTF
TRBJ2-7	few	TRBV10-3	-	TGTGCCATCAGTGAGCCCACGGGTTTATTCATGCACGAGCAGTACTTC	CAISEPTGLFMHEQYF
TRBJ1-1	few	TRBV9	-	TGTGCCAGCAGCGTAGGACGGGTGAACACTGAAGCTTTCTTT	CASSVGRVNTEAFF
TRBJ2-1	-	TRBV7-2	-	TGTGCCAGCAGCTTAGAGGTGGGGGACTTGGCCTACAATGAGCAGTTCTTC	CASSLEVGDLAYNEQFF
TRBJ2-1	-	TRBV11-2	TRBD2	TGTGCCAGCAGCTTTCTAGCGGGGGGGCTCAATGAGCAGTTCTTC	CASSFLAGGLNEQFF
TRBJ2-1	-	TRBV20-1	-	TGCAGTGGGACGCCCTTGCGGACCTACAATGAGCAGTTCTTC	CSGTPLRTYNEQFF
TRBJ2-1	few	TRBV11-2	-	TGTGCCAGCAGCTTAGCGGGACTCCACGGCAATGAGCAGTTCTTC	CASSLAGLHGNEQFF
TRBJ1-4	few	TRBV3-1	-	TGTGCCAGCAGCCTGAGAAGAACTAATGAAAAACTGTTTTTT	CASSLRRTNEKLFF
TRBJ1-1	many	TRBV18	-	TGTGCCAGCTCACGAGACAGAAAAAACACTGAAGCTTTCTTT	CASSRDRKNTEAFF
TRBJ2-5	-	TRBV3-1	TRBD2	TGTGCCAGCAGCCTCTCCGGCGGGGGGGCCTTTGAGACCCAGTACTTC	CASSLSGGGAFETQYF
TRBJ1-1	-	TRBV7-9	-	TGTGCCAGCAGCTTAAGAAACAGGAACACTGAAGCTTTCTTT	CASSLRNRNTEAFF
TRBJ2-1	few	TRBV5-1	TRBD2	TGCGCCAGCAGCTTGCCTACACTAGCGGGGGCCATCTACAATGAGCAGTTCTTC	CASSLPTLAGAIYNEQFF
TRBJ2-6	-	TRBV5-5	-	TGTGCCAGCAGACACCTCTCTACTGGGGCCAACGTCCTGACTTTC	CASRHLSTGANVLTF
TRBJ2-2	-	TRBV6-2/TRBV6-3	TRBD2	TGTGCCAGCAGTTCTACTAGCGGGAGGGCCGGCGCCGGGGAGCTGTTTTTT	CASSSTSGRAGAGELFF
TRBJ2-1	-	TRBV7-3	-	TGTGCCAGCAGCTTAAATCCCAGGGATGAGCAGTTCTTC	CASSLNPRDEQFF
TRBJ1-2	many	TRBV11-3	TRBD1	TGTGCCAGCAGCTCAATGATGGACAGGCCTAACTATGGCTACACCTTC	CASSSMMDRPNYGYTF
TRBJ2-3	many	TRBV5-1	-	TGCGCCAGCAGCTTGGAGGGCAGACCCACAGATACGCAGTATTTT	CASSLEGRPTDTQYF
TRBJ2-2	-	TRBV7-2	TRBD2	TGTGCCAGCAGCTTAGGGGGAGGGTTCGGGGAGCTGTTTTTT	CASSLGGGFGELFF
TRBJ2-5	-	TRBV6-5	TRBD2	TGTGCCAGCAGTTCGATACTAGCGGGAAAAGAGACCCAGTACTTC	CASSSILAGKETQYF
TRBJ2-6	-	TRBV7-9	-	TGTGCCAGCAGCTCTGATAGGATCTCTGGGGCCAACGTCCTGACTTTC	CASSSDRISGANVLTF
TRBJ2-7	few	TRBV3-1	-	TGTGCCAGCAGCCTTGGGGACACTTCCTACGAGCAGTACTTC	CASSLGDTSYEQYF
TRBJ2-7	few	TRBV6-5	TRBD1	TGTGCCAGCAGTTACGCCTCAGGGGGCCTTAAGGGCTACGAGCAGTACTTC	CASSYASGGLKGYEQYF
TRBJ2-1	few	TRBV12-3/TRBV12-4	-	TGTGCCAGCAGTGCCCTCCAAGAGCAGTTCTTC	CASSALQEQFF
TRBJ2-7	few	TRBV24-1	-	TGTGCCACCAGTGTGGAGGGCCTGGTGGAGCAGTACTTC	CATSVEGLVEQYF